This entry is about one TCR beta chain. The target antigen is unknown. The CDR3 has 13 residues. V was trimmed by 3 bases and J by 6 bases, leaving 14 bases between them. In germline, CDR1 is GTSNPN, CDR2 SVGIG (reference sequence). This sample was taken from a study of T cell responses to AZD1222 COVID-19 vaccine. Study-wide points: Nearly half of spike-specific TCRs reportedly go after variant regions that carry no mutations.

Clones were sequenced by immunoSEQ multiplex PCR, and TCRdb holds only the in-frame ones, with some missing. The sample lists 92,000 or so clones; roughly 88% were seen once. This chain joins TRBV30 and TRBJ2-5, with D perhaps matching TRBD2 (6 bases). The sequencing here drew on peripheral blood, taken on day 0 of AZD1222 vaccination. This sequence was found in an adult in good health. The CDR3, as DNA: TGTGCCTGGAGAGCGGGTCCGTGGAAGACCCAGTACTTC. Translation: CAWRAGPWKTQYF.